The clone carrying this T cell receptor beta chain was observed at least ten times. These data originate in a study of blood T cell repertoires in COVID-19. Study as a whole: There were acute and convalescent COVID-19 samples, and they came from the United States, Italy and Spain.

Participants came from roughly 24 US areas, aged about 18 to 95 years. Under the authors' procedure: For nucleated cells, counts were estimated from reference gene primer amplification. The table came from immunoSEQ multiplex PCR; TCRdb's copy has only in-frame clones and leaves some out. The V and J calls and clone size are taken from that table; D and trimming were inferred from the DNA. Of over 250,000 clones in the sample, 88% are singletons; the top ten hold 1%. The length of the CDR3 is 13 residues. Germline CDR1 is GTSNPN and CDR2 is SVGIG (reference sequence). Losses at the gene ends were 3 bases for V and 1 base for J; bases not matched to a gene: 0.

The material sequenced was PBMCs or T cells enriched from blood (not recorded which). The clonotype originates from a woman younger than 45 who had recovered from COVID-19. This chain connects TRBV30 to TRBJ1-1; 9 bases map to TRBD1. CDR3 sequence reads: CAWRDRGNTEAFF. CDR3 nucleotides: TGTGCCTGGAGGGACAGGGGGAACACTGAAGCTTTCTTT.